The T cell receptor beta chain described here comes from a study of blood T cells in healthy people across ages. The individuals who served as donors were healthy Caucasians living in Russia, aged roughly 6 to 100. In its sample, this clonotype was seen a few times. V was cut by 4 bases and J by 0 bases, with 9 bases left in between. The CDR3 covers 14 residues. It was with a sample-barcoded 5' primer and a J-beta primer mix that a second PCR of roughly 7 to 12 cycles was run. One entry per CDR3 protein results from TCRdb running MiXCR on the 5' RACE reads. The sample has hundreds of thousands of distinct CDR3 sequences; more than 55% are singletons.

This TCR came from a man between 35 and 55 years old in good health. J is TRBJ1-1 and V is TRBV12-3 or TRBV12-4; D gene unclear. Sequences were obtained from blood. The CDR3 spells CASSYGRMNTEAFF. In DNA form, the CDR3 reads TGTGCCAGCAGTTATGGACGGATGAACACTGAAGCTTTCTTT.